This T cell receptor beta chain was recorded in a study of blood T cell repertoires in COVID-19. Study details: In each case, the material was cDNA or gDNA derived from T cells, B-cell-depleted T cells, or PBMCs.

Looked up from germline, CDR1 is MNHEY and CDR2 is SMNVEV (reference sequence). V lost 5 bases and J lost 4; bases outside the gene matches: 8. The CDR3 is 16 residues long. Patients of the Seattle cohort, enrolled during active infection, were followed longitudinally. Sequencing used immunoSEQ multiplex PCR; TCRdb keeps in-frame clones, though not all of them. This sample has around 430,000 clones, with 88% found just once. The sequence was obtained from a woman between 45 and 60 years old with COVID-19, enrolled during active disease. Sequencing was done on a sample of peripheral blood. The J gene is TRBJ2-1, the V gene TRBV27; TRBD1 agrees at 10 bases. CDR3 loop: CASSHRTGGPYNEQFF. CDR3 coding DNA: TGTGCCAGCAGTCACCGGACAGGGGGACCGTACAATGAGCAGTTCTTC.